The next 20 T cell receptor beta chains were all read from a single sample in a study of radiation and T cells in renal cell carcinoma. Clones were read by immunoSEQ multiplex PCR, and TCRdb kept only the in-frame ones, dropping some. The sample records about 130,000 clones, around 85% being singletons. The time point: blood 2 weeks post-SBRT. As to treatment: 15 Gy SBRT to primary tumor, nephrectomy 4 weeks later. Sequencing was performed on blood, taken from a patient whose treatment included radiotherapy and nephrectomy. These TCRs come from a man in his forties or fifties with renal cell carcinoma.

V usage is TRBV30 and J usage is TRBJ2-1, with 11 bases identical to TRBD2. The CDR3 spans 16 residues. The V gene end was trimmed by 1 base and the J gene end by 10 bases; junction bases not matched to a gene: 12. Germline CDR1 reads GTSNPN; CDR2 reads SVGIG (reference sequence). CDR3 sequence: CAWSGDLAGGPGEQFF. For the CDR3, the DNA is TGTGCCTGGAGTGGGGACTTAGCGGGAGGGCCGGGAGAGCAGTTCTTC.

This clone has just one count. V and J are TRBV6-6 and TRBJ1-5; no firm D call. The germline V gene has CDR1 MNHNY and CDR2 SVGAGI (reference sequence). The germline V and J ends were trimmed by 5 bases and 0 bases, with 5 bases remaining between them. This CDR3 contains 13 residues. In nucleotides, the CDR3 is TGTGCCAGCAGTCCGATTAGCAATCAGCCCCAGCATTTT. Translating it yields CASSPISNQPQHF.

The chain joins TRBV2 to TRBJ2-7; possible D gene TRBD1, 6 bases. The CDR3 is made up of 14 amino acids. Trimming cost V 6 bases and J 2 bases, with 14 bases left between them. Germline CDR1 SNHLY, CDR2 FYNNEI. The CDR3 region is CASSATRDTYEQYF. CDR3 sequence (DNA): TGTGCCAGCAGCGCGACCCGGGACACCTACGAGCAGTACTTC.

The chain has TRBV28 and TRBJ1-2; weak D call: TRBD1 (5 bases). The V and J ends lost 2 bases and 4 bases respectively, with 14 bases between them. This CDR3 contains 15 residues. Germline V gene sequence: CDR1 MDHEN, CDR2 SYDVKM. The CDR3 protein is CASSLGGGTGYGYTF. In DNA, the CDR3 is TGTGCCAGCAGTTTAGGGGGGGGTACGGGCTATGGCTACACCTTC.

V usage is TRBV6-5 and J usage is TRBJ1-5, with D hard to call. This CDR3 is built from 14 residues. Trimming took off 3 bases at V and 2 bases at J, with 8 bases between the two ends. From germline, CDR1 is MNHEY and CDR2 SVGAGI. CDR3 coding DNA: TGTGCCAGCAGTTATTCGGCGGGCAATCAGCCCCAGCATTTT. Translating it yields CASSYSAGNQPQHF.

This chain connects TRBV9 to TRBJ2-3; D not certain. Germline lookup yields CDR1 SGDLS and CDR2 YYNGEE. The CDR3 has 12 amino acids. Trimming pared 0 bases from V and 4 bases from J, leaving 3 bases between. CDR3 in amino acids: CASSVGADTQYF. In nucleotides, the CDR3 is TGTGCCAGCAGCGTAGGGGCAGATACGCAGTATTTT. The variable domain in full, with the rest retrieved from reference TRBV9 and TRBJ2-3, is DSGVTQTPKHLITATGQRVTLRCSPRSGDLSVYWYQQSLDQGLQFLIQYYNGEERAKGNILERFSAQQFPDLHSELNLSSLELGDSALYFCASSVGADTQYFGPGTRLTVL.

The rearrangement joins TRBV11-1 to TRBJ1-2; 9 bases match TRBD1. J gave up 4 bases and V 2 bases, and 2 bases lay outside the gene matches. The CDR3 extends over 14 amino acids. Germline V gene data show CDR1 as SGHAT and CDR2 as FQDESV (reference sequence). CDR3 DNA sequence: TGTGCCAGCAGCTTAACAGGGGGCGGCTATGGCTACACCTTC. It yields the protein CASSLTGGGYGYTF.

V and J are TRBV7-9 and TRBJ1-6; 11 bases match TRBD1. The germline V gene has CDR1 SEHNR and CDR2 FQNEAQ (reference sequence). The V and J ends lost 6 bases and 3 bases, in that order; junction bases with no gene match: 4. This CDR3 comprises 16 residues. In DNA form, the CDR3 reads TGTGCCAGCAGAGCGGGGACAGGGGGCTATAATTCACCCCTCCACTTT. It is translated as CASRAGTGGYNSPLHF.

CDR3 in amino acids: CASSPPGGTEEAFF. CDR3 coding DNA: TGTGCCAGCTCACCCCCCGGAGGCACTGAGGAAGCTTTCTTT. The rearrangement joins TRBV18 to TRBJ1-1; no definite D call. Trimming shortened V by 3 bases and J by 8 bases, and 16 bases separated the two germline ends. The CDR3 runs to 14 residues. Germline V gene lookup returns CDR1 KGHSH and CDR2 LQKENI.

CDR3 protein: CASSLQDIYGYTF. As DNA, the CDR3 is TGCGCCAGCAGCTTGCAGGACATCTATGGCTACACCTTC. This chain links TRBV5-1 with TRBJ1-2; D might be TRBD1 (5 bases). V was cut by 1 base and J by 4 bases, with 8 bases left in between. This CDR3 has 13 residues. CDR1 is SGHRS, CDR2 YFSETQ, per germline.

The chain is built from TRBV4-1 and TRBJ2-7; 9 bases fit TRBD1. The CDR3 loop spans 16 amino acids. Germline-derived CDR1 and CDR2 are MGHRA and YSYEKL. Trimming cost V 4 bases and J 7 bases; bases outside gene matches: 14. The CDR3 reads CASSRDPGQGLGEQYF. The CDR3 nucleotides read TGCGCCAGCAGCCGAGACCCCGGACAGGGGCTAGGGGAGCAGTACTTC.

V and J are TRBV5-8 and TRBJ1-2; 10 positions match TRBD1. The CDR3 contains 15 residues. Germline CDR1 reads SGHTS; CDR2 reads YDEGEE. V trimming: 9 bases; J trimming: 4 bases; junction bases outside the gene matches: 12. CDR3 in amino acids: CATNPGTGASYGYTF. In nucleotides, the CDR3 is TGTGCCACCAACCCAGGGACAGGGGCCTCCTATGGCTACACCTTC. Full variable domain (rest looked up from reference TRBV5-8 and TRBJ1-2): EAGVTQSPTHLIKTRGQQATLRCSPISGHTSVYWYQQALGLGLQFLLWYDEGEERNRGNFPPRFSGRQFPNYSSELNVNALELEDSALYLCATNPGTGASYGYTFGSGTRLTVV.

The V call is TRBV18, the J call TRBJ2-1; 14 bases line up with TRBD2. Per germline, CDR1 KGHSH and CDR2 LQKENI. After removal of 3 bases from V and 7 bases from J, the junction contained 2 bases not matched to a gene. This CDR3 spans 15 amino acids. The CDR3 here is CASSPGLAGENEQFF. The CDR3 DNA follows: TGTGCCAGCTCACCGGGACTAGCGGGGGAGAATGAGCAGTTCTTC.

The chain couples TRBV10-3 to TRBJ1-2, with a possible D match to TRBD1 (5 bases). Looked up from germline, CDR1 is ENHRY and CDR2 is SYGVKD. V was clipped by 3 bases and J by 3 bases, with 8 bases between them. This CDR3 has 13 residues. The CDR3 bases are TGTGCCATCAGTGATGGGGGAGACTATGGCTACACCTTC. This translates into CAISDGGDYGYTF.

The chain is built from TRBV5-1 and TRBJ2-4; 9 nucleotides agree with TRBD1. J gave up 11 bases and V 5 bases, and 5 bases lay outside the gene matches. The CDR3 is made up of 12 amino acids. Germline V CDR1 and CDR2: SGHRS, YFSETQ. CDR3 DNA sequence: TGCGCCAGCAGGGAGACAGGGGGTTTTCAGTACTTC. The encoded protein is CASRETGGFQYF.

The V gene is TRBV5-1, the J gene TRBJ1-2, with no clear D. Trimming shortened V by 0 bases and J by 8 bases, and 14 bases separated the two germline ends. The CDR3 contains 14 residues. Germline V gene lookup returns CDR1 SGHRS and CDR2 YFSETQ. The CDR3 DNA reads as TGCGCCAGCAGCTTGGAGATACCGACGCAGGGCTACACCTTC. Amino acid sequence: CASSLEIPTQGYTF.

The chain has TRBV9 and TRBJ1-1; D is perhaps TRBD1 (5 bases). Trimming took 3 bases from V and 4 from J, leaving 13 bases between them. Germline CDR1 reads SGDLS; CDR2 reads YYNGEE. The CDR3 sequence is 14 residues long. The CDR3 DNA reads as TGTGCCAGCAGCGGGGAGGGACGATCCACTGAAGCTTTCTTT. Its translation is CASSGEGRSTEAFF.

The J gene is TRBJ2-5, the V gene TRBV2, with D unclear. Per the germline V gene, CDR1 is SNHLY and CDR2 is FYNNEI. V lost 2 bases and J 5 bases, leaving 9 bases between the germline ends. There are 13 residues in the CDR3. CDR3 sequence: CASSELTVETQYF. The CDR3 region has the DNA TGTGCCAGCAGTGAATTAACAGTTGAGACCCAGTACTTC. The entire variable domain, with the rest obtained from reference TRBV2 and TRBJ2-5, is as follows: EPEVTQTPSHQVTQMGQEVILRCVPISNHLYFYWYRQILGQKVEFLVSFYNNEISEKSEIFDDQFSVERPDGSNFTLKIRSTKLEDSAMYFCASSELTVETQYFGPGTRLLVL.

The chain recombines TRBV6-5 with TRBJ2-3; D not certain. V was clipped by 6 bases and J by 6 bases, with 7 bases between them. The CDR3 extends over 11 amino acids. Germline V gene data show CDR1 as MNHEY and CDR2 as SVGAGI. CDR3 DNA sequence: TGTGCCAGCAGACAGCTGGATACGCAGTATTTT. This codes for CASRQLDTQYF.

This clone was counted between two and nine times. This sequence joins TRBV7-2 and TRBJ1-6, with D hard to call. V was shortened by 3 bases and J by 10 bases, with 7 bases between the two germline ends. From germline, CDR1 is SGHTA and CDR2 FQGNSA. This CDR3 is built from 12 residues. The CDR3 is CASSLMGSPLHF. The CDR3 DNA reads as TGTGCCAGCAGCTTGATGGGCTCACCCCTCCACTTT.